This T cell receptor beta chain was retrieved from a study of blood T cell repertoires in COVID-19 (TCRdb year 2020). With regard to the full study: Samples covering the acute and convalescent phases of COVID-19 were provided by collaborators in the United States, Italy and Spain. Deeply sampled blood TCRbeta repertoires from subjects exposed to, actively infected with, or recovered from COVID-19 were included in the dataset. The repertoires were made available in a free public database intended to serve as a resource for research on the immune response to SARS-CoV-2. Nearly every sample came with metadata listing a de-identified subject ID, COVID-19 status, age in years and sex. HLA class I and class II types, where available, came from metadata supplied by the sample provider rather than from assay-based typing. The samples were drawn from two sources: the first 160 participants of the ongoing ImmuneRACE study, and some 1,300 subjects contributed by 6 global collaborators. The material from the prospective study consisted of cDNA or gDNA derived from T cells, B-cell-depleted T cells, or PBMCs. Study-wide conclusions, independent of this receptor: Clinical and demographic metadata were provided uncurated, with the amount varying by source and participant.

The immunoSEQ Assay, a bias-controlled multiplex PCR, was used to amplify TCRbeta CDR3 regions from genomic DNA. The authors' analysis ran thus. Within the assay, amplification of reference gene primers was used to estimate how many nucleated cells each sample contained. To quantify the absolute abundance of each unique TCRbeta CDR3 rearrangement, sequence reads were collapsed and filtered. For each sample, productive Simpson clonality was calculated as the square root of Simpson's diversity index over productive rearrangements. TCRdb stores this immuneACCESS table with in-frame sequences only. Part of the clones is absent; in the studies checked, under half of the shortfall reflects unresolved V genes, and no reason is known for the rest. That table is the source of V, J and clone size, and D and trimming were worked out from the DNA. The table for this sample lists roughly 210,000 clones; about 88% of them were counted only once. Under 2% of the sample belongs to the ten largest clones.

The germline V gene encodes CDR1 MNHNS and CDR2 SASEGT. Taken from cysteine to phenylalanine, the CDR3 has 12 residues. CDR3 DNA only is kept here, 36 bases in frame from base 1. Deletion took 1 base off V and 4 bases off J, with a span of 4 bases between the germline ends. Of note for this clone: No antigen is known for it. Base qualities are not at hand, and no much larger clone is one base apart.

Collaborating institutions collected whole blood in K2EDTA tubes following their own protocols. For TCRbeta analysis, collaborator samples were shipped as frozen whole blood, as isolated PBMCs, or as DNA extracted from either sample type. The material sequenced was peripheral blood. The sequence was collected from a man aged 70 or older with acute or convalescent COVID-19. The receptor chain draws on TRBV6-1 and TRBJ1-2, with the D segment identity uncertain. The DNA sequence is TGTGCCAGCAGTGAAGGACTCTATGGCTACACCTTC. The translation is CASSEGLYGYTF.